This is a list of T cell receptor beta chains from one sample in a study of cytomegalovirus exposure and HLA in healthy donors. Sequencing used immunoSEQ multiplex PCR; TCRdb keeps in-frame clones, though not all of them. Counted here are about 100,000 clones, 75% to 80% occurring once; the ten biggest clones make up roughly 6%. The sequenced sample was PBMCs. The receptors derive from a man in his sixties in good health and CMV-seropositive. CDR3s include the opening cysteine and the closing phenylalanine or tryptophan. The D gene is left open where the match is weak. The size of a clone is reported for some rows only, either as once, few or many, or as a class for expanded clones.

-	13	-	TRBV7-8	TRBJ1-1	TGTGCCAGCAGCTTAGTCGCGGGTGCTGAAGCTTTCTTT	CASSLVAGAEAFF
few	19	TRBD2	TRBV7-9	TRBJ2-2	TGTGCCAGCAGCCCTTCGGGGCGCACTCGGGGGGGCCCAAACGGGGAGCTGTTTTTT	CASSPSGRTRGGPNGELFF
-	11	-	TRBV20-1	TRBJ2-7	TGCAGTGCTGGGCCTATTGTCGAGCAGTACTTC	CSAGPIVEQYF
-	17	TRBD1	TRBV5-4	TRBJ2-7	TGTGCCAGCAGTCCGGGAACCGGGACAGGGAAATTCTACGAGCAGTACTTC	CASSPGTGTGKFYEQYF
-	20	TRBD2	TRBV6-1	TRBJ2-2	TGTGCCAGCAGTGAAGCGCTAAGGGGATTGGTAGCGGGCCCGACCCGGGAGCTGTTTTTT	CASSEALRGLVAGPTRELFF
-	13	TRBD2	TRBV10-3	TRBJ2-7	TGTGCCACCCTACTAGCGGGGGGCTACGAGCAGTACTTC	CATLLAGGYEQYF
-	15	-	TRBV12-5	TRBJ1-6	TGTGCTAGTGGCCCAGGACAGACCCTTAATTCACCCCTCCACTTT	CASGPGQTLNSPLHF
-	16	-	TRBV4-1	TRBJ2-5	TGCGCCAGCAGCCCAGCGCCTAGCTCTACATTAGAGACCCAGTACTTC	CASSPAPSSTLETQYF
-	15	TRBD1	TRBV28	TRBJ2-1	TGTGCCAGCAGTTTGGGACAGGGGGTGAGAAATGAGCAGTTCTTC	CASSLGQGVRNEQFF
-	15	TRBD1	TRBV11-2	TRBJ2-5	TGTGCCAGCAGCTTAGTCAGGGGGAATCGAGAGACCCAGTACTTC	CASSLVRGNRETQYF
-	15	TRBD2	TRBV6-4	TRBJ2-3	TGTGCCAGCAGGAGTAGCGGGGGATACACAGATACGCAGTATTTT	CASRSSGGYTDTQYF
-	16	TRBD1	TRBV6-6	TRBJ2-2	TGTGCCAGCAGTTACCCCCAGGGGGTGGGCACCGGGGAGCTGTTTTTT	CASSYPQGVGTGELFF
-	14	TRBD1	TRBV5-1	TRBJ1-5	TGCGCCAGCAGCCTCGGGACAGGGTATCAGCCCCAGCATTTT	CASSLGTGYQPQHF
-	12	-	TRBV28	TRBJ1-1	TGTGCCAGCGCAGGGGATAGATCTGAAGCTTTCTTT	CASAGDRSEAFF
-	15	-	TRBV5-6	TRBJ2-1	TGTGCCAGCAGCTTGGTCGGGGGTAACCTCAATGAGCAGTTCTTC	CASSLVGGNLNEQFF
-	16	TRBD2	TRBV5-1	TRBJ2-1	TGCGCCAGCAGCTTGGCCCCTAGCGGGGGTTGGGATGGGCAGTTCTTC	CASSLAPSGGWDGQFF
-	13	-	TRBV28	TRBJ1-4	TGTGCCAGCAGTTTATTTAGTAATGAAAAACTGTTTTTT	CASSLFSNEKLFF
-	12	-	TRBV29-1	TRBJ2-5	TGCAGCGTTGTACAGGGAGGGGAGACCCAGTACTTC	CSVVQGGETQYF
-	16	-	TRBV28	TRBJ1-5	TGTGCCAGCAGGCCGTATAGGGGCCCCCGGGATCAGCCCCAGCATTTT	CASRPYRGPRDQPQHF
-	17	-	TRBV12-2	TRBJ2-3	TGTGCAAGTCGCCGAGGACTTCCAACAGGGGGCGCAGATACGCAGTATTTT	CASRRGLPTGGADTQYF
-	18	TRBD1	TRBV27	TRBJ2-5	TGTGCCAGCAGTTCGGCCCCCCCGGGAACAGGGGGGCCAGAGACCCAGTACTTC	CASSSAPPGTGGPETQYF
-	14	-	TRBV6-1	TRBJ1-5	TGTGCCAGCAGTCTTAGTGATAGCAATCAGCCCCAGCATTTT	CASSLSDSNQPQHF
-	13	-	TRBV5-1	TRBJ2-7	TGCGCCAGCAGCTCGGACGGGATCTACGAGCAGTACTTC	CASSSDGIYEQYF
-	11	-	TRBV20-1	TRBJ2-5	TGCAGTGCTAGAGATCGAGAGACCCAGTACTTC	CSARDRETQYF
-	15	-	TRBV6-5	TRBJ2-6	TGTGCCAGCAGCAGACAGCGCTCTGGGGCCAACGTCCTGACTTTC	CASSRQRSGANVLTF
-	18	TRBD2	TRBV27	TRBJ2-2	TGTGCCAGCAGTCCCCGGGTAGCGGGGCTTACGAACACCGGGGAGCTGTTTTTT	CASSPRVAGLTNTGELFF
-	14	-	TRBV5-4	TRBJ1-2	TGTGCCAGCACGACAGGCCAGAGCTGGGGTGGCTACACCTTC	CASTTGQSWGGYTF
-	13	-	TRBV11-2	TRBJ1-1	TGTGCCACCTCTAGGGGCGACGGGACTGAAGCTTTCTTT	CATSRGDGTEAFF
-	14	-	TRBV7-9	TRBJ2-5	TGTGCCAGCCAGTGGGACACCGCCTCAGTGGAGCAGTACTTC	CASQWDTASVEQYF
-	14	TRBD1	TRBV5-5	TRBJ2-3	TGTGCCAGCAGAACCGGGACAGATAAGGGTACGCAGTATTTT	CASRTGTDKGTQYF
-	14	TRBD1	TRBV2	TRBJ1-2	TGTGCCAGCAGCGCGGACAGGGGAAACTATGGCTACACCTTC	CASSADRGNYGYTF
-	14	-	TRBV11-2	TRBJ2-2	TGTGCCAGCAGCTACCAGGGGTACACCGGGGAGCTGTTTTTT	CASSYQGYTGELFF
-	14	-	TRBV27	TRBJ1-5	TGTGCCAGCAGTTCTACAGGGTCCAATCAGCCCCAGCATTTT	CASSSTGSNQPQHF
-	18	-	TRBV9	TRBJ1-5	TGTGCCAGCAGCGCTTACAGGGTTCCCAGAAAAAGCAATCAGCCCCAGCATTTT	CASSAYRVPRKSNQPQHF
-	16	TRBD2	TRBV11-3	TRBJ2-1	TGTGCCAGCAGCCTTACTAGCGGGGGGTCCTTGAATGAGCAGTTCTTC	CASSLTSGGSLNEQFF
few	15	-	TRBV5-1	TRBJ2-3	TGCGCCAGCAGCCCGAGGACGGGGAGCACAGATACGCAGTATTTT	CASSPRTGSTDTQYF
few	15	TRBD1	TRBV19	TRBJ1-1	TGTGCCAGCCGTCGGGGCGACAGGGACGTGGCTGAAGCTTTCTTT	CASRRGDRDVAEAFF
-	14	-	TRBV14	TRBJ1-2	TGTGCCAGCAGCCAAGAAGGTCGGGGGTCCGGCTACACCTTC	CASSQEGRGSGYTF
-	13	-	TRBV6-6	TRBJ1-1	TGTGCCAGCAGTTCCCCGGGGGACACTGAAGCTTTCTTT	CASSSPGDTEAFF
-	14	-	TRBV5-4	TRBJ2-5	TGTGCCAGCTCTAGGACAGCGAGTCAAGAGACCCAGTACTTC	CASSRTASQETQYF